Reported below is one T cell receptor (beta chain). The sample carries other DNA sequences with the same CDR3. This sample was included in a study of blood T cell repertoires in COVID-19. Sequenced by immunoSEQ multiplex PCR; TCRdb stores in-frame clones only, minus some. The data contain roughly 250,000 clones, more than 75% of them singletons. Clinical history reported by participants formed the basis on which cohorts were assigned. This CDR3 contains 13 residues. The germline V gene has CDR1 SGDLS and CDR2 YYNGEE. V was clipped by 2 bases and J by 6 bases, with 11 bases between them. The sequence came from a woman in her thirties or forties with acute COVID-19. Sequencing used PBMCs or T cells enriched from blood (not recorded which). The chain recombines TRBV9 with TRBJ1-1; TRBD1 might be the D (5 bases). Here the CDR3 reads CASSVGGGPEAFF. The CDR3 DNA reads as TGTGCCAGCAGCGTTGGGGGAGGCCCTGAAGCTTTCTTT.